The TCR beta chain under discussion was sequenced for a study of OX40 agonist ivuxolimab in advanced cancers. Background on the study: Ivuxolimab is an agonistic anti-OX40 (CD134) antibody, and patients were treated with it. Findings of the study overall: Clonal expansion from baseline to week 6 occurred in both CD4+ and CD8+ T cells. Relative to CD4+ cells, CD8+ T cells on average had more expanded clones.

Some clones are missing from TCRdb's copy, which holds only in-frame ones; the method was immunoSEQ multiplex PCR. Of tens of thousands of clones in the sample, about nine tenths were seen once. Trimming shortened V by 7 bases and J by 5 bases, and 17 bases separated the two germline ends. The germline gives CDR1 MGHRA, CDR2 YSYEKL. The CDR3 extends over 14 amino acids. Autoimmune disease history or systemic immunosuppression barred patients. About this clone: Its specificity is not known.

The receptor was isolated from an adult with an advanced solid tumor such as melanoma, head and neck, liver or kidney cancer. Here the sequenced sample was CD4+ or CD8+ T cells sorted from blood, taken in a trial of the OX40 agonist ivuxolimab. The rearrangement joins TRBV4-1 to TRBJ2-5, with a weak D call TRBD2 (7 bases). CDR3 in amino acids: CASTPGAGEETQYF. CDR3 in DNA: TGCGCCAGCACCCCAGGGGCGGGAGAGGAGACCCAGTACTTC.